This T cell receptor beta chain comes out of a study of blood T cell repertoires in COVID-19. V lost 1 base, J lost 6 bases, and 10 bases lay in between. The CDR3 length is 13 residues. Per germline, CDR1 SGHTS and CDR2 YDEGEE. In the source study's methods: Nucleated cell counts were estimated from reference gene primer amplification. Profiled with immunoSEQ multiplex PCR; TCRdb holds only in-frame clones, not every one. V, J and clone size were drawn from that table, and D and trimming were deduced from the DNA. The data hold 250,000 to 350,000 clones, with 90% observed a single time. Cohorts were assigned according to the clinical history that participants reported.

This sequence was found in a woman in her late teens or twenties with acute COVID-19. What was sequenced was PBMCs or T cells enriched from blood (not recorded which). The chain joins TRBV5-8 to TRBJ1-2; possibly TRBD1 for D (6 bases). This chain's CDR3 is CASSLLQGNGYTF. The CDR3 DNA sequence: TGTGCCAGCAGCTTGCTCCAGGGGAATGGCTACACCTTC.